One sample yielded the 8 T cell receptor beta chains listed below, sequenced in a study of neurological immune-mediated disorders (dated by TCRdb to between 2019 and 2020). The library was generated by 5' RACE. TCRdb lists the instrument as Illumina HiSeq 2500. TCRdb trimmed the raw reads at Q25, called clones with MiXCR and kept productive beta chains. Rows merge per CDR3 protein into single entries with the most common DNA and genes. Here the sample has 25,000 to 35,000 distinct CDR3 sequences; approximately 5.4% occur a single time. The top ten clonotypes cover approximately 2.1% of the sample. Material for sequencing was CD4+ T cells from blood. The receptors originated from a woman aged 45-60 years in good health.

This clonotype has at least ten counts. The genes are TRBV20-1 and TRBJ2-7; TRBD1 matches at 9 bases. In germline, CDR1 is DFQATT, CDR2 SNEGSKA (reference sequence). This CDR3 comprises 12 residues. V was pared by 6 bases and J by 5 bases, with 5 bases of the junction left unmatched. CDR3 coding DNA: TGCAGTGCAACGGGACAGGGCGACGAGCAGTACTTC. It translates to CSATGQGDEQYF.

This clonotype was seen repeatedly, ten times or more. V gene TRBV7-2 combines with J gene TRBJ1-4, with D tentatively TRBD1 (6 bases). There are 14 residues in the CDR3. The V and J ends lost 4 bases and 10 bases respectively, with 16 bases between them. Germline CDR1 and CDR2: SGHTA and FQGNSA. The CDR3 region has the DNA TGTGCCAGCAGCTCCACAGGGTGGGGCGGAAAACTGTTTTTT. It is translated as CASSSTGWGGKLFF.

This clonotype has at least ten counts. CDR3 sequence reads: CASRMTDNTEAFF. CDR3 nucleotides: TGTGCCAGCAGAATGACAGATAACACTGAAGCTTTCTTT. The V gene is TRBV6-2 or TRBV6-3, the J gene TRBJ1-1; perhaps TRBD1 as D (5 bases). Germline V gene sequence: CDR1 MNHEY, CDR2 SVGEGT. The length of the CDR3 is 13 residues. The V end was cut by 6 bases, the J end by 2 bases, with 10 bases between.

At least ten counts were recorded for this clonotype. This chain uses TRBV7-9 with TRBJ2-1, with 8 bases lining up with TRBD1. The length of the CDR3 is 19 residues. Trimming at V came to 5 bases and at J to 0 bases, leaving 15 bases not matched to a gene. The V gene's germline CDR1 is SEHNR and CDR2 FQNEAQ (reference sequence). Here the CDR3 DNA reads TGTGCCAGCAGCCTCGGGACAGGACTGTACAGCGGCTCCTACAATGAGCAGTTCTTC. Translated: CASSLGTGLYSGSYNEQFF.

This clonotype was seen repeatedly, ten times or more. Written as DNA, the CDR3 is TGTGCCAGCAGCCGGGACGATGGACGGATGGAAAACACTGAAGCTTTCTTT. This encodes CASSRDDGRMENTEAFF. The chain joins TRBV7-2 to TRBJ1-1; weak D call: TRBD1 (5 bases). V was trimmed by 5 bases and J by 2 bases, leaving 21 bases between them. The CDR3 loop spans 17 amino acids. Germline V CDR1 and CDR2: SGHTA, FQGNSA.

This clonotype qualifies as medium-sized. The rearrangement joins TRBV5-1 to TRBJ2-7; D may be TRBD1 (6 bases). This CDR3 spans 15 amino acids. The germline V gene has CDR1 SGHRS and CDR2 YFSETQ. Deletions cut 4 bases from V and 0 bases from J, with 14 bases between. CDR3 in amino acids: CASSATGISSYEQYF. CDR3 in DNA: TGCGCCAGCAGCGCCACAGGGATCAGCTCCTACGAGCAGTACTTC.

This clonotype has a count of ten or more. This chain joins TRBV20-1 and TRBJ1-5; TRBD1 might be the D (5 bases). CDR3 length equals 14 residues. Germline loops: CDR1 DFQATT, CDR2 SNEGSKA (reference sequence). The V end lost 2 bases, the J end lost 2 bases, and 10 bases lay between the germline ends. In DNA, the CDR3 is TGCAGTGCTAGATTAGGGGACGGCAATCAGCCCCAGCATTTT. This sequence encodes CSARLGDGNQPQHF.

This clonotype was detected many times. This chain joins TRBV27 and TRBJ1-1; D unclear. The CDR3 has 21 amino acids. Per the germline V gene, CDR1 is MNHEY and CDR2 is SMNVEV (reference sequence). V was trimmed by 5 bases and J by 4 bases, leaving 35 bases between them. The CDR3 DNA reads TGTGCCAGCAGTCTCAACGTGTTTGGAGGACTAAGCCCGCAAATCGGCACTGAAGCTTTCTTT. It specifies CASSLNVFGGLSPQIGTEAFF.